This T cell receptor beta chain came from a study of blood T cells in healthy people across ages. The V segment lost 3 bases and the J segment 0 bases; nucleotides outside the gene matches: 12. The germline V gene has CDR1 DFQATT and CDR2 SNEGSKA (reference sequence). This CDR3 comprises 18 residues. Combining a sample-barcoded 5' primer with a J-beta primer mix, a second PCR ran for about 6 to 12 cycles. TCRdb reprocessed the 5' RACE reads with MiXCR, giving one entry per CDR3 protein. This table has some 900,000 distinct CDR3 sequences, approximately 49% appearing once. The sequence came from a man under 40 in good health. V usage is TRBV20-1 and J usage is TRBJ1-5; TRBD1 matches at 9 bases. The sequencing sample was made of blood. The CDR3 DNA reads as TGCAGTGCTAGCCGTCCAGGGACAGGGAGGTTTAGCAATCAGCCCCAGCATTTT. Translating gives CSASRPGTGRFSNQPQHF.